What follows are 29 T cell receptor beta chains derived from one specimen sequenced in a study of Ad26.COV2.S vaccination and SARS-CoV-2 variants. Treatment here: roughly 18 received Ad26.COV2.S at low or high dose, single or two shots; about five received placebo; per-sample allocation not given. Sampling happened 63 days after the first vaccine or placebo injection. Repertoires were generated with immunoSEQ multiplex PCR, while TCRdb's copy carries only in-frame clones and drops some. The repertoire holds over 400,000 clones, roughly 90% seen once, with approximately 1.6% in the top ten. The source material was peripheral blood, sampled in a trial of Ad26.COV2.S vaccine versus placebo. The receptor source for this set is a person aged 18 to 59 who received the Ad26.COV2.S COVID-19 vaccine or a placebo.

V is TRBV9 and J is TRBJ1-1; D unclear. This CDR3 contains 13 residues. V lost 0 bases and J 3 bases, leaving 6 bases between the germline ends. Germline CDR1 reads SGDLS; CDR2 reads YYNGEE. The CDR3 bases are TGTGCCAGCAGCGTAGAAGGGCACACTGAAGCTTTCTTT. Translation gives CASSVEGHTEAFF.

This chain connects TRBV7-2 to TRBJ2-7; TRBD2 agrees at 15 bases. V shed 2 bases, J shed 9 bases, and the junction held 8 bases outside the gene matches. The CDR3 contains 16 residues. Germline V gene sequence: CDR1 SGHTA, CDR2 FQGNSA. The CDR3 nucleotides read TGTGCCAGCAGCTTAAGGAGGACTAGCGGGGGGGATGTGCAGTACTTC. Encoded protein: CASSLRRTSGGDVQYF.

The chain employs TRBV5-4 and TRBJ2-4; tentatively, D is TRBD1 or TRBD2 (5 bases each). CDR1 is SGHNT and CDR2 is YYREEE in the germline V gene (reference sequence). V was cut by 1 base and J by 8 bases, with 13 bases left in between. CDR3 size: 14 residues. The CDR3 spells CASSLRGSWDIQYF. DNA for the CDR3: TGTGCCAGCAGCTTGCGGGGCTCATGGGACATTCAGTACTTC.

The chain combines TRBV6-5 with TRBJ2-7, with D perhaps TRBD1 or TRBD2 (6 bases each). The CDR3 runs 15 residues. Germline assignment: CDR1 MNHEY and CDR2 SVGAGI. The V and J ends lost 5 bases and 0 bases respectively, with 14 bases between them. Here the CDR3 reads CASSPGALPSYEQYF. The CDR3 DNA is TGTGCCAGCAGTCCGGGGGCGCTTCCCTCCTACGAGCAGTACTTC.

The chain combines TRBV27 with TRBJ2-7, with D uncertain. This CDR3 is 12 amino acids long. The germline V gene has CDR1 MNHEY and CDR2 SMNVEV (reference sequence). V was pared by 10 bases and J by 3 bases, with 13 bases between. The CDR3 here is CATTGLDYEQYF. DNA of the CDR3: TGTGCCACCACCGGCCTGGACTACGAGCAGTACTTC.

This clone appeared a few times. The V and J genes are TRBV7-9 and TRBJ1-2, with D unresolved. Germline V CDR1 and CDR2: SEHNR, FQNEAQ (reference sequence). The CDR3 sequence is 13 residues long. Trimming took 5 bases from V and 3 from J, leaving 10 bases between them. DNA for the CDR3: TGTGCCAGCAGCATTCAGAGGGACTATGGCTACACCTTC. It is translated as CASSIQRDYGYTF.

This clone has only one observation. The chain couples TRBV6-1 to TRBJ1-6; tentatively, D is TRBD1 (5 bases). The germline CDR1 and CDR2 sequences are MNHNS and SASEGT. The CDR3 sequence is 16 residues long. The germline V and J ends were trimmed by 4 bases and 9 bases, with 19 bases remaining between them. CDR3 region: CASSARIGLRGSPLHF. The CDR3 region has the DNA TGTGCCAGCAGTGCCCGCATAGGGCTAAGGGGTTCACCCCTCCACTTT.

The chain carries TRBV7-2 and TRBJ2-3; the D call may be TRBD1 or TRBD2 (5 bases each). The CDR3 has 15 amino acids. The V gene lost 5 bases and the J gene lost 4 bases, with 16 bases spanning the gap. Germline CDR1 is SGHTA and CDR2 is FQGNSA. The CDR3 here is CASSDYGRGADTQYF. The CDR3 bases are TGTGCCAGCAGCGACTATGGTCGAGGGGCAGATACGCAGTATTTT.

This rearrangement joins TRBV15 to TRBJ1-4; no reliable D call. V gave up 1 base and J gave up 8 bases, with 20 bases separating them. CDR1 is LNHNV, CDR2 YYDKDF, per germline (reference sequence). The CDR3 is 17 residues long. The CDR3 DNA is TGTGCCACCAGCAGAGGGGGTGGCGCCCCCCTAGGGGAAAAACTGTTTTTT. This codes for CATSRGGGAPLGEKLFF.

The chain employs TRBV28 and TRBJ1-3; D is unclear. Germline V CDR1 and CDR2: MDHEN, SYDVKM. The germline V and J ends were trimmed by 5 bases and 5 bases, with 7 bases remaining between them. The CDR3 spans 12 residues. CDR3 in DNA: TGTGCCAGCAGTCAGGCTAGAAACACCATATATTTT. Protein: CASSQARNTIYF.

This chain joins TRBV5-4 and TRBJ2-1, with 11 bases aligning to TRBD2. Germline CDR1 and CDR2: SGHNT and YYREEE (reference sequence). This CDR3 has 17 residues. The V gene end was trimmed by 0 bases and the J gene end by 6 bases; junction bases not matched to a gene: 8. CDR3 in DNA: TGTGCCAGCAGCTTGGACTATCCTAGCGGGGGGTTCAATGAGCAGTTCTTC. Its translation is CASSLDYPSGGFNEQFF.

The V gene is TRBV15, the J gene TRBJ2-1, with D possibly matching TRBD1 (6 bases). The CDR3 contains 14 residues. Germline loops: CDR1 LNHNV, CDR2 YYDKDF (reference sequence). V was cut by 0 bases and J by 10 bases, with 13 bases left in between. The CDR3 coding sequence is TGTGCCACCAGCAGAGATGGGGGCCTCTGGGAGCAGTTCTTC. It translates to CATSRDGGLWEQFF.

J is TRBJ2-7 and V is TRBV20-1, with D uncertain. Germline CDR1 reads DFQATT; CDR2 reads SNEGSKA (reference sequence). This CDR3 has 11 residues. V dropped 3 bases and J dropped 6 bases, with 9 bases sitting between them. As DNA, the CDR3 is TGCAGTGCTAGTTTCACGTTCGAGCAGTACTTC. Protein sequence: CSASFTFEQYF.

The chain couples TRBV11-2 to TRBJ2-7; TRBD2 matches 12 bases. The CDR3 spans 17 residues. The V gene end was trimmed by 1 base and the J gene end by 6 bases; junction bases not matched to a gene: 10. The germline gives CDR1 SGHAT, CDR2 FQNNGV. The CDR3, as DNA: TGTGCCAGCAGCTTAGTCGTGTCTAGCGGGGGGGCCTTCGAGCAGTACTTC. Translating it yields CASSLVVSSGGAFEQYF. Together with reference TRBV11-2 and TRBJ2-7, the CDR3 gives the full variable domain: EAGVAQSPRYKIIEKRQSVAFWCNPISGHATLYWYQQILGQGPKLLIQFQNNGVVDDSQLPKDRFSAERLKGVDSTLKIQPAKLEDSAVYLCASSLVVSSGGAFEQYFGPGTRLTVT.

The genes are TRBV4-3 and TRBJ2-2, with 10 bases lining up with TRBD1. The CDR3 has 15 residues. Germline V gives CDR1 LGHNA, CDR2 YSLEER. After removal of 6 bases from V and 1 base from J, the junction contained 2 bases not matched to a gene. The CDR3 sequence: CASSWTGGNTGELFF. In DNA, the CDR3 is TGCGCCAGCAGTTGGACAGGGGGGAACACCGGGGAGCTGTTTTTT.

The CDR3 nucleotides read TGTGCCAGTCGAGACAGTCGGCAAGAGACCCAGTACTTC. Protein sequence: CASRDSRQETQYF. The rearrangement joins TRBV19 to TRBJ2-5; the D gene is possibly TRBD1 (5 bases). V gave up 8 bases and J gave up 2 bases, with 12 bases separating them. Germline V gives CDR1 LNHDA, CDR2 SQIVND (reference sequence). The CDR3 sequence is 13 residues long.

The chain is built from TRBV5-4 and TRBJ2-7; the match to TRBD2 covers 8 bases. The CDR3 is made up of 15 amino acids. Germline-derived CDR1 and CDR2 are SGHNT and YYREEE (reference sequence). Trimming cost V 3 bases and J 5 bases; bases outside gene matches: 10. The CDR3 spells CASSSVGRGVDEQYF. CDR3 DNA: TGTGCCAGCAGCTCGGTGGGGCGGGGGGTGGACGAGCAGTACTTC.

The CDR3 region is CASSARPGGGGEAFF. DNA of the CDR3: TGTGCCAGTAGTGCCCGACCGGGGGGCGGCGGGGAAGCTTTCTTT. The J gene is TRBJ1-1, the V gene TRBV19; D is perhaps TRBD1 (6 bases). The CDR3 has 15 residues. Trimming stripped 5 bases from V and 8 bases from J, with 21 bases between. Germline V gene data show CDR1 as LNHDA and CDR2 as SQIVND (reference sequence).

This clone was counted once. The chain is built from TRBV10-3 and TRBJ1-2; no definite D call. V lost 0 bases to trimming and J lost 1 base, with 9 bases between them. The CDR3 is 15 amino acids. CDR1 is ENHRY, CDR2 SYGVKD, per germline. The CDR3 protein is CAISESSDGNYGYTF. CDR3 nucleotides: TGTGCCATCAGTGAGTCGTCCGACGGTAACTATGGCTACACCTTC.

The chain uses TRBV3-1 (or the pseudogene TRBV3-2) and TRBJ1-6, with 8 bases matching TRBD1. Trimming removed 5 bases from V and 7 bases from J; junction bases left unmatched: 13. From germline, CDR1 is LGHDT and CDR2 YNNKEL (reference sequence). There are 17 residues in the CDR3. CDR3 coding DNA: TGTGCCAGCAGCACCCGGACAGGGCCGATTGGGAATTCACCCCTCCACTTT. Translating it yields CASSTRTGPIGNSPLHF.

The rearrangement joins TRBV11-2 to TRBJ2-4; either TRBD1 or TRBD2 may supply D (7 bases each). The V and J ends lost 5 bases and 0 bases respectively, with 11 bases between them. The CDR3 length is 15 residues. The germline gives CDR1 SGHAT, CDR2 FQNNGV. This CDR3 reads CASSQGGGAKNIQYF. The CDR3 nucleotides are TGTGCCAGCAGCCAGGGGGGGGGAGCCAAAAACATTCAGTACTTC.

This sequence joins TRBV7-2 and TRBJ2-7; maybe TRBD2 (5 bases). Trimming removed 3 bases at V and 1 base at J, with 7 bases between. CDR1 and CDR2 from the germline V gene are SGHTA and FQGNSA. The CDR3 has 13 amino acids. This chain's CDR3 is CASSLDWSYEQYF. The CDR3 DNA reads as TGTGCCAGCAGCTTGGACTGGTCCTACGAGCAGTACTTC.

J is TRBJ1-1 and V is TRBV14; D unresolved. V was pared by 1 base and J by 5 bases, with 17 bases between. CDR1 and CDR2 (germline): SGHDN, FVKESK. The length of the CDR3 is 16 residues. The CDR3 spells CASSQGWTGGGTEAFF. CDR3 coding DNA: TGTGCCAGCAGCCAAGGATGGACGGGAGGTGGGACTGAAGCTTTCTTT.

V gene TRBV20-1 combines with J gene TRBJ1-5; unclear D gene. CDR1 is DFQATT and CDR2 is SNEGSKA in the germline V gene (reference sequence). Trimming took 3 bases from V and 7 from J, leaving 25 bases between them. This CDR3 has 17 residues. CDR3 DNA sequence: TGCAGTGCTAGTCCTAACGGCCAGCAAGGAACCAAACAGCCCCAGCATTTT. Its protein product is CSASPNGQQGTKQPQHF.

The chain is built from TRBV20-1 and TRBJ2-5; no clear D. Trimming shortened V by 3 bases and J by 0 bases, and 11 bases separated the two germline ends. CDR3 length: 14 amino acids. Looked up from germline, CDR1 is DFQATT and CDR2 is SNEGSKA (reference sequence). The CDR3 reads CSASVSLDQETQYF. Written as DNA, the CDR3 is TGCAGTGCTAGTGTAAGTCTGGACCAAGAGACCCAGTACTTC.

The genes are TRBV7-9 and TRBJ1-1, with TRBD1 as a possible D gene (6 bases). CDR3 length equals 16 residues. The V end was cut by 5 bases, the J end by 3 bases, with 19 bases between. Per germline, CDR1 SEHNR and CDR2 FQNEAQ (reference sequence). CDR3 amino acids: CASSITEGGLDTEAFF. The CDR3 nucleotides are TGTGCCAGCAGCATTACCGAGGGGGGGCTGGACACTGAAGCTTTCTTT.

The chain has TRBV2 and TRBJ1-4, with D uncertain. V dropped 6 bases and J dropped 0 bases, with 5 bases sitting between them. Looked up from germline, CDR1 is SNHLY and CDR2 is FYNNEI. The CDR3 loop spans 13 amino acids. In DNA, the CDR3 is TGTGCCAGCAGGATCGCAACTAATGAAAAACTGTTTTTT. Protein product: CASRIATNEKLFF.

The chain is built from TRBV11-2 and TRBJ2-5; 12 bases are shared with TRBD2. Germline values: CDR1 SGHAT, CDR2 FQNNGV. The CDR3 has 16 residues. With 2 bases clipped from V and 2 bases from J, the junction kept 3 bases outside the gene matches. The CDR3 loop reads CASSLTSGGLQETQYF. The CDR3 nucleotides read TGTGCCAGCAGCTTAACTAGCGGGGGGTTACAAGAGACCCAGTACTTC.

This clone was observed a handful of times. The V and J genes are TRBV4-3 and TRBJ1-3; D is undetermined. This CDR3 has 14 amino acids. Germline CDR1 reads LGHNA; CDR2 reads YSLEER. V lost 1 base to trimming and J lost 3 bases, with 7 bases between them. The CDR3 sequence is CASSQGGGGNTIYF. The DNA for the CDR3 is TGCGCCAGCAGCCAAGGGGGAGGTGGAAACACCATATATTTT.